Here is one T cell receptor beta chain with its context. The data derive from a study of shared clonotypes between healthy human individuals. Profiling relied on immunoSEQ multiplex PCR, and the TCRdb table lists in-frame clones only, not all of them. The sample contains a few hundred thousand clones, just over 95% of which appear only once. The V end was cut by 2 bases, the J end by 0 bases, with 11 bases between. There are 16 residues in the CDR3. Germline-derived CDR1 and CDR2 are LNHDA and SQIVND (reference sequence). This chain joins TRBV19 and TRBJ2-4; D perhaps matches TRBD2 (5 bases). The source material was memory CD8+ T cells sorted from blood. The subset is: CD45RO+ cells pooled with CCR7-negative TemRA cells. This receptor was taken from a man aged 30-40 years in good health. The chain's CDR3 is CASSISAAVAKNIQYF. The DNA for the CDR3 is TGTGCCAGTAGTATATCAGCGGCGGTAGCCAAAAACATTCAGTACTTC.